This T cell receptor (beta chain) came from a study of neurological immune-mediated disorders. Documented time point: technical triplicate 1. Use was made of about 1 million CD4+ or CD8+ T cells in sorted libraries. Synthesis of cDNA was carried out by template-switch 5'RACE. The reaction used 10-nucleotide random UMIs. TCRdb re-derived calls from the 5' RACE reads in MiXCR, one entry per CDR3 protein. The table includes roughly 25,000 distinct CDR3 sequences, under 15% detected once. The germline V gene has CDR1 MNHEY and CDR2 SMNVEV (reference sequence). CDR3 length: 15 residues. Trimming stripped 6 bases from V and 4 bases from J, with 17 bases between. This clonotype was seen repeatedly, ten times or more.

This sequence was found in a female donor with HTLV-1-associated myelopathy (HAM/TSP). Sequencing input: CD4+ T cells from blood. J is TRBJ2-3 and V is TRBV27; TRBD2 might be the D (7 bases). The CDR3 DNA is TGTGCCAGCAGCCCCCTTGGGGGGGGGCCAGATACGCAGTATTTT. It yields the protein CASSPLGGGPDTQYF.